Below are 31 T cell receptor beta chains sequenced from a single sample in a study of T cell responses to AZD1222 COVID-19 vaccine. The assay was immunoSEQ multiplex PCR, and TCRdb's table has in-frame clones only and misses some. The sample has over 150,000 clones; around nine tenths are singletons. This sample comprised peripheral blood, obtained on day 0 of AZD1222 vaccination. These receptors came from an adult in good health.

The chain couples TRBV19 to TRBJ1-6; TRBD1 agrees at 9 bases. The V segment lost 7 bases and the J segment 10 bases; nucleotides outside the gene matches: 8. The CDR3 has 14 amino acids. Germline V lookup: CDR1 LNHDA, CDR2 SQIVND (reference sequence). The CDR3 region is CASKKGQGNSPLHF. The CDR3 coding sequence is TGTGCCAGTAAGAAGGGACAGGGTAACTCACCCCTCCACTTT.

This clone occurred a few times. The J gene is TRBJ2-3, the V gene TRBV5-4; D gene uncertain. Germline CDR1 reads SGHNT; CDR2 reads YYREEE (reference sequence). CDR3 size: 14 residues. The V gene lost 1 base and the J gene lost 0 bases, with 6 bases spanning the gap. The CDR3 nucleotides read TGTGCCAGCAGCTTGTTTCTTAGCACAGATACGCAGTATTTT. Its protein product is CASSLFLSTDTQYF.

The CDR3 here is CASSPGQGATDTQYF. Written as DNA, the CDR3 is TGTGCCAGCAGCCCGGGACAGGGGGCAACAGATACGCAGTATTTT. The gene calls are TRBV5-6 and TRBJ2-3; TRBD1 agrees at 12 bases. This CDR3 comprises 15 residues. In germline, CDR1 is SGHDT, CDR2 YYEEEE. J gave up 3 bases and V 4 bases, and 3 bases lay outside the gene matches.

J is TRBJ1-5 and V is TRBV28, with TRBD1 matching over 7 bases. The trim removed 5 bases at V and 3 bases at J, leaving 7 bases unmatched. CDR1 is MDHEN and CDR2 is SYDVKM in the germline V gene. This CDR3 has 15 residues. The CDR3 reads CASSPRDRYNQPQHF. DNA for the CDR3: TGTGCCAGCAGTCCCCGGGACAGATACAATCAGCCCCAGCATTTT. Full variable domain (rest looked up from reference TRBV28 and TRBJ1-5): DVKVTQSSRYLVKRTGEKVFLECVQDMDHENMFWYRQDPGLGLRLIYFSYDVKMKEKGDIPEGYSVSREKKERFSLILESASTNQTSMYLCASSPRDRYNQPQHFGDGTRLSIL.

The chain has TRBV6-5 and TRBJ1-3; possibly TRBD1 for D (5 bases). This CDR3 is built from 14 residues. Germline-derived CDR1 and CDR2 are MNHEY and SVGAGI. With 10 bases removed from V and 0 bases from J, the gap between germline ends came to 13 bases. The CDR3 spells CATRSTVSGNTIYF. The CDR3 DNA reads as TGTGCCACTCGATCGACAGTCTCTGGAAACACCATATATTTT.

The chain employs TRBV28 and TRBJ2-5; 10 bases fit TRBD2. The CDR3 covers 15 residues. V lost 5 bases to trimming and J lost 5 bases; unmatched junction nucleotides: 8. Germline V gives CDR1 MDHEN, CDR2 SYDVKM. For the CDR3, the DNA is TGTGCCAGCAGTATCAAGCGGGGGGGCCGGGAGACCCAGTACTTC. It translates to CASSIKRGGRETQYF. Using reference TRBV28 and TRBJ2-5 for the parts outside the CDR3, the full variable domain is DVKVTQSSRYLVKRTGEKVFLECVQDMDHENMFWYRQDPGLGLRLIYFSYDVKMKEKGDIPEGYSVSREKKERFSLILESASTNQTSMYLCASSIKRGGRETQYFGPGTRLLVL.

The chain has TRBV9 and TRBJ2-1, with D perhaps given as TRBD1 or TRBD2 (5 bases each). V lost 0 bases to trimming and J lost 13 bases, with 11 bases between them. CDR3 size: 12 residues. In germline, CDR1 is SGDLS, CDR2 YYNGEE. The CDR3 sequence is CASSVARGEQFF. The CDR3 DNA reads TGTGCCAGCAGCGTAGCCCGGGGCGAACAGTTCTTC.

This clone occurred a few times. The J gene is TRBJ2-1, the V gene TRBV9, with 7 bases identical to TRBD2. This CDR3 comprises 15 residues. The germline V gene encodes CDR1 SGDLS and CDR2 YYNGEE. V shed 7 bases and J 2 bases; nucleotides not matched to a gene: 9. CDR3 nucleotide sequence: TGTGCCAGCCAGGTGGGGGGAGGGGCCTACAATGAGCAGTTCTTC. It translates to CASQVGGGAYNEQFF.

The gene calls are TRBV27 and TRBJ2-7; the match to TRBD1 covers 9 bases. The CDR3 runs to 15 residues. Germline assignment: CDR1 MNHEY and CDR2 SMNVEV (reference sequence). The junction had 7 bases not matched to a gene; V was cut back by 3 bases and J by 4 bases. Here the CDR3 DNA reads TGTGCCAGCAGTTTCGACACAGGGGGCTGGTACGAGCAGTACTTC. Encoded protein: CASSFDTGGWYEQYF.

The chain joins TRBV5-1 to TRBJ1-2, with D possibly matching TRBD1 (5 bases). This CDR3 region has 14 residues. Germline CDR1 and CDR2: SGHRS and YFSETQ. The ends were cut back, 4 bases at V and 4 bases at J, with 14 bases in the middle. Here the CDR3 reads CASSPSWGSYGYTF. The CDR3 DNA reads TGCGCCAGCAGCCCCAGTTGGGGCTCCTATGGCTACACCTTC.

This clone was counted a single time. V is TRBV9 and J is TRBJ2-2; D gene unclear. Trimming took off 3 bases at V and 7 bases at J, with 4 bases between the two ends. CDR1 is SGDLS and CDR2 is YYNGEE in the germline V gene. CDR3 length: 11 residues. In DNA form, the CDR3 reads TGTGCCAGCAGCGAGGGCGGGGAGCTGTTTTTT. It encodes CASSEGGELFF. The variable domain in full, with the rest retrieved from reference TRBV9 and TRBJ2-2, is DSGVTQTPKHLITATGQRVTLRCSPRSGDLSVYWYQQSLDQGLQFLIQYYNGEERAKGNILERFSAQQFPDLHSELNLSSLELGDSALYFCASSEGGELFFGEGSRLTVL.

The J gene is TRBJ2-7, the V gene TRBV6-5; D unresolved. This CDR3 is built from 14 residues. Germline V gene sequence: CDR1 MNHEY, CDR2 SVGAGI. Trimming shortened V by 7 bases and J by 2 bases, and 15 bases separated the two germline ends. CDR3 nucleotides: TGTGCCAGCATCCCCGCTGCACTTACCTACGAGCAGTACTTC. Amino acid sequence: CASIPAALTYEQYF.

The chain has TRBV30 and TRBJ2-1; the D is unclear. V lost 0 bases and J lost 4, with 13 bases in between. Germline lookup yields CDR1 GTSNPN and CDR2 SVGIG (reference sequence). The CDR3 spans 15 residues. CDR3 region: CAWSVYRQAYNEQFF. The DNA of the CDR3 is TGTGCCTGGAGTGTATACCGGCAGGCTTACAATGAGCAGTTCTTC.

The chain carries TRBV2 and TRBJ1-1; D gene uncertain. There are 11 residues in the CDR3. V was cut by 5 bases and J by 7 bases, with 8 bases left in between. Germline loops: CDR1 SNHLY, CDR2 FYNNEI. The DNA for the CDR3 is TGTGCCAGCAGTTACCGGGATGAAGCTTTCTTT. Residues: CASSYRDEAFF.

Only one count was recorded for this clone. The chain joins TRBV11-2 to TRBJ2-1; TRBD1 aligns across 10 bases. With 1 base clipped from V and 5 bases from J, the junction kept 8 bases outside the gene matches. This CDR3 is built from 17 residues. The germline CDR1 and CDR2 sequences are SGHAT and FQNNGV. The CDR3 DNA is TGTGCCAGCAGCTTAGTAGGGGACAGGGGCCTTCACAATGAGCAGTTCTTC. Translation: CASSLVGDRGLHNEQFF.

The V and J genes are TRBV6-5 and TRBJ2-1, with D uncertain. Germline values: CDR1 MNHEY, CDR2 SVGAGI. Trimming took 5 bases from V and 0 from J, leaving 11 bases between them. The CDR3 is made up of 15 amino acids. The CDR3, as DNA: TGTGCCAGCAGTCCTTCGCAGAGCTCCTACAATGAGCAGTTCTTC. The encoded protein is CASSPSQSSYNEQFF.

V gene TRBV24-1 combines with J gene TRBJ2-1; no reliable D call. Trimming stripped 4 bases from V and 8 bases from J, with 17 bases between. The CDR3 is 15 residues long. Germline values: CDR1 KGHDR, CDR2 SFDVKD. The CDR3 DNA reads TGTGCCACCAGTGACAGCCTAATTGACGGGTATGAGCAGTTCTTC. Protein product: CATSDSLIDGYEQFF.

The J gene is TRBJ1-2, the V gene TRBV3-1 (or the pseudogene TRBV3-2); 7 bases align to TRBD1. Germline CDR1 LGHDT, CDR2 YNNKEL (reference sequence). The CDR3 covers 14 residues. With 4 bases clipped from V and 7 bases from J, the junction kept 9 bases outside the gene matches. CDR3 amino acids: CASSPLIQGSGYTF. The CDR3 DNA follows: TGTGCCAGCAGCCCCCTCATACAGGGGAGTGGCTACACCTTC.

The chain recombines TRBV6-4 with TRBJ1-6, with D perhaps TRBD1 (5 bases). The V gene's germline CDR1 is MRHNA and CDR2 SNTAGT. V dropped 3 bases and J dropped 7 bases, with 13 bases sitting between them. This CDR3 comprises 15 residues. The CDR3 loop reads CASSETTVRNSPLHF. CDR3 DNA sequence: TGTGCCAGCAGTGAAACGACAGTGAGGAATTCACCCCTCCACTTT.

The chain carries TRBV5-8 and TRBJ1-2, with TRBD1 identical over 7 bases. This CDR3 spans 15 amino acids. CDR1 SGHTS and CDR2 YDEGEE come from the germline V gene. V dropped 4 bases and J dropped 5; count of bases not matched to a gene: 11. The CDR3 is CASSLRTGSAYGYTF. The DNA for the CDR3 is TGTGCCAGCAGCCTAAGGACAGGCTCGGCTTATGGCTACACCTTC.

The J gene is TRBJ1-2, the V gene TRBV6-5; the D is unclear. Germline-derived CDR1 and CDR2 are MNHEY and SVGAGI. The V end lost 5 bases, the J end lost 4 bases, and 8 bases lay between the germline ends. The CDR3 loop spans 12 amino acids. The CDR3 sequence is CASSPGLYGYTF. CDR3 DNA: TGTGCCAGCAGTCCCGGGCTCTATGGCTACACCTTC.

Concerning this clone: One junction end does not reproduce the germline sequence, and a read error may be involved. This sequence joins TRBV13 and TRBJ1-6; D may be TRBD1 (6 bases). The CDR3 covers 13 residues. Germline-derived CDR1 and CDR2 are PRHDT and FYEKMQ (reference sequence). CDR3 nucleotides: TGTGCCAGCAGACTTAGGCAAGGGGGGAGGATCGACTTT. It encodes CASRLRQGGRIDF.

CDR3 sequence: CASSQTQRTSGNTIYF. The DNA for the CDR3 is TGTGCCAGCAGCCAAACGCAGCGGACCTCTGGAAACACCATATATTTT. V gene TRBV16 combines with J gene TRBJ1-3; D is unresolved. CDR3 length: 16 amino acids. The V gene lost 2 bases and the J gene lost 0 bases, with 11 bases spanning the gap. Germline CDR1 and CDR2: KGHSY and FQNENV.

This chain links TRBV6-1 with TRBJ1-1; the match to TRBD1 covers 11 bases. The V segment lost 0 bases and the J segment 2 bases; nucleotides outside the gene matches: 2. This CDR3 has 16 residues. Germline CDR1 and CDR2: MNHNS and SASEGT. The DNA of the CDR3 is TGTGCCAGCAGTGAAGCGGGACAGGGGGTAAACACTGAAGCTTTCTTT. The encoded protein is CASSEAGQGVNTEAFF.

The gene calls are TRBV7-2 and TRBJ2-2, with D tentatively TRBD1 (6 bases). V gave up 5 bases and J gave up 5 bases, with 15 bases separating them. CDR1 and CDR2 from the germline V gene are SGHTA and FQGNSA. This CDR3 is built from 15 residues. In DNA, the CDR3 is TGTGCCAGCAGCCCAACAGGGTTAGATACCGGGGAGCTGTTTTTT. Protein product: CASSPTGLDTGELFF.

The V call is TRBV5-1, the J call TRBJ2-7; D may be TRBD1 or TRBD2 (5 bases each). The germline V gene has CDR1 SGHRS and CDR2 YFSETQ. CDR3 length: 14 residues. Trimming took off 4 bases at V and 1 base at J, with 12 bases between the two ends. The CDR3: CASSDRDGSYEQYF. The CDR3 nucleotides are TGCGCCAGCAGCGACCGGGACGGGTCCTACGAGCAGTACTTC. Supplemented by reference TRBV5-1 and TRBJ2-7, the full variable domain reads KAGVTQTPRYLIKTRGQQVTLSCSPISGHRSVSWYQQTPGQGLQFLFEYFSETQRNKGNFPGRFSGRQFSNSRSEMNVSTLELGDSALYLCASSDRDGSYEQYFGPGTRLTVT.

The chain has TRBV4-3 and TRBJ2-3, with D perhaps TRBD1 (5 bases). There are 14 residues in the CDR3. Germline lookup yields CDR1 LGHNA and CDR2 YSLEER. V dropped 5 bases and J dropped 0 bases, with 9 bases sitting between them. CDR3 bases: TGCGCCAGCAGCGAGACAGCTAGCACAGATACGCAGTATTTT. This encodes CASSETASTDTQYF.

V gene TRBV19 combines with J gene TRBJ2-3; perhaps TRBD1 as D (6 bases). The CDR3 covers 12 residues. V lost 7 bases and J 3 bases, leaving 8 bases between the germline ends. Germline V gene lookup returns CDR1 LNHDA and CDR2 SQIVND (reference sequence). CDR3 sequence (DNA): TGTGCCAGTAAACAGGGAACAGATACGCAGTATTTT. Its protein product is CASKQGTDTQYF.

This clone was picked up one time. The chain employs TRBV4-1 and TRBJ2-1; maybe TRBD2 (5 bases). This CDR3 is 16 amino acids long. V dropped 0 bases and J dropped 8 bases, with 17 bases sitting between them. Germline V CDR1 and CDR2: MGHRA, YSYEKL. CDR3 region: CASSQEIARQADEQFF. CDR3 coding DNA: TGCGCCAGCAGCCAAGAAATAGCGAGGCAGGCAGATGAGCAGTTCTTC.

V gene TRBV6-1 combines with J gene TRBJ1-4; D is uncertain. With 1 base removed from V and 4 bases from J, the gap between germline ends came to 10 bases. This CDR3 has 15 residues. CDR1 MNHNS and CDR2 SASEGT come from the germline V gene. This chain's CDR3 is CASSEERSFNEKLFF. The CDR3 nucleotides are TGTGCCAGCAGTGAAGAACGAAGCTTTAATGAAAAACTGTTTTTT.

CDR3 bases: TGCGCCAGCAGCTTGACAGCCCGGGGTGAAAAACTGTTTTTT. This gives the protein CASSLTARGEKLFF. The chain links TRBV5-1 to TRBJ1-4; unclear D gene. V shed 1 base and J shed 7 bases, with 11 bases lying between them. Germline assignment: CDR1 SGHRS and CDR2 YFSETQ. This CDR3 has 14 amino acids.